Included here is one TCR beta chain sequence, with context. In the study's own analysis: Amplification from reference gene primers served as the basis for estimated nucleated cell counts. TCRdb's copy holds only in-frame clones and misses some; the assay was immunoSEQ multiplex PCR. The D gene and trimming were derived from the DNA, and the V and J assignments and clone size from that table. The sample yields about 150,000 clones, about 82% seen once. This specimen comes from a study of blood T cell repertoires in COVID-19. Study information: COVID-19 samples collected from the United States, Italy and Spain covered acute and convalescent phases. T cells, B-cell-depleted T cells, or PBMCs supplied cDNA or gDNA.

The CDR3 length is 16 residues. The ends lost 7 bases at V and 1 base at J; junction bases unmatched: 12. Germline lookup yields CDR1 MNHNY and CDR2 SVGAGI (reference sequence). The chain carries TRBV6-6 and TRBJ2-5; 7 nucleotides line up with TRBD2. The clonotype comes from a man aged 50 to 60 with active or convalescent COVID-19. The sample was peripheral blood. In DNA form, the CDR3 reads TGTGCCAGCACGAGACTAAGCGGGGCGAGCCAAGAGACCCAGTACTTC. Translated, it gives CASTRLSGASQETQYF.